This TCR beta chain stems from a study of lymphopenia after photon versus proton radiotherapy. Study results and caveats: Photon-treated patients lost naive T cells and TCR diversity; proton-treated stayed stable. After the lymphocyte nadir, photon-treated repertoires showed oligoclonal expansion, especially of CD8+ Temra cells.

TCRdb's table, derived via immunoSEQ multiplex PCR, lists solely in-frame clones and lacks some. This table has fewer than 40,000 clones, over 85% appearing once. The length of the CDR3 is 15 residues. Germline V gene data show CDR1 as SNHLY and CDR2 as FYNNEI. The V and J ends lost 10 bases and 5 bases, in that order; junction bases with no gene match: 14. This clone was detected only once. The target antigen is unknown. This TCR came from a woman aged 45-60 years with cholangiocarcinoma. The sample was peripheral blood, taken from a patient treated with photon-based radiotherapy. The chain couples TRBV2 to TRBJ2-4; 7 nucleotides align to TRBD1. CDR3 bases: TGTGCCACCGGCTACAGGGGAGACCCCGAAAACATTCAGTACTTC. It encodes CATGYRGDPENIQYF.